This entry is about one T cell receptor beta chain. Its antigen is unknown. 13 Jbeta primers and 60 Vbeta primers were used for the PCR. Data came from immunoSEQ multiplex PCR; TCRdb stores just in-frame clones and leaves some out. This sample contains 30,000 to 45,000 clones. The entry originates in a study of cytomegalovirus exposure and HLA in healthy donors. The study's findings and limits: In a later analysis, a missense DCLRE1C variant was linked to TCR beta V- and J-gene trimming. Follow-up analysis found HLA locus-dependent TCR association rates, highest for DRB1 and lowest for HLA-C.

Sequencing input: PBMCs. This TCR was sampled from a man aged 40-49 years in good health and CMV-seropositive.

CDR3: CAWTTGAYEQYF. DNA for the CDR3: TGTGCCTGGACGACAGGGGCCTACGAGCAGTACTTC. This chain connects TRBV30 to TRBJ2-5; 8 nucleotides align to TRBD1. The DNA matches TRBJ2-7 better at its end, which makes the J call doubtful. Germline-derived CDR1 and CDR2 are GTSNPN and SVGIG (reference sequence). The CDR3 extends over 12 amino acids.